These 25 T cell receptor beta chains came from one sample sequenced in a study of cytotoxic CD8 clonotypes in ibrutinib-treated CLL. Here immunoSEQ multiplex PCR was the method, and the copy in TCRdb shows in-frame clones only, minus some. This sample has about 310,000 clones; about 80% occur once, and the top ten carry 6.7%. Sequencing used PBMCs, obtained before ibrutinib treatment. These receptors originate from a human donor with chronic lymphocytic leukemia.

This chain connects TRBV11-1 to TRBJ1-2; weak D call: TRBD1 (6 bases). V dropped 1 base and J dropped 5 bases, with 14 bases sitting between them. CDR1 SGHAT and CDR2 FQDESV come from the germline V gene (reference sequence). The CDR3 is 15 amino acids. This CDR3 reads CASSLDRLTGYGYTF. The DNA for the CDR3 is TGTGCCAGCAGCTTAGACCGCCTTACAGGGTATGGCTACACCTTC.

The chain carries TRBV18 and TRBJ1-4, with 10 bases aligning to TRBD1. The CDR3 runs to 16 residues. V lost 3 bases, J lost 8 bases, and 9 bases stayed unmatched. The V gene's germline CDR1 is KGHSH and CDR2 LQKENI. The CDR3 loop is CASSPYLGQGQEKLFF. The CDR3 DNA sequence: TGTGCCAGCTCACCGTACTTGGGACAGGGGCAGGAAAAACTGTTTTTT.

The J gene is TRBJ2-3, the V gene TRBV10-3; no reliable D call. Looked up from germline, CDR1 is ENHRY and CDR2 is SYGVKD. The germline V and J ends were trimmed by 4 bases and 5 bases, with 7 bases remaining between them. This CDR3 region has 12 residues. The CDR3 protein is CAISVSGDTQYF. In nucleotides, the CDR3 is TGTGCCATCAGTGTCTCTGGAGATACGCAGTATTTT.

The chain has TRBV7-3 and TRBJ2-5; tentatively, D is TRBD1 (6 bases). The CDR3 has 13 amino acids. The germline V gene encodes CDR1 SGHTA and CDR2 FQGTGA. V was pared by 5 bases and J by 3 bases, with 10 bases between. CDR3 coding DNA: TGTGCCAGCAGCCCACCAGGGGAAGAGACCCAGTACTTC. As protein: CASSPPGEETQYF.

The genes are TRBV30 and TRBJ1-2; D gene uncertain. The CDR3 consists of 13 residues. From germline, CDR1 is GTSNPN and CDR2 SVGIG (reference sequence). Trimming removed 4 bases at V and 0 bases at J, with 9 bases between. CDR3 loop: CAWTMRANYGYTF. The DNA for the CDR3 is TGTGCCTGGACAATGAGAGCTAACTATGGCTACACCTTC. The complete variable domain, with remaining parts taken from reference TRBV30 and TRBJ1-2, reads SQTIHQWPATLVQPVGSPLSLECTVEGTSNPNLYWYRQAAGRGLQLLFYSVGIGQISSEVPQNLSASRPQDRQFILSSKKLLLSDSGFYLCAWTMRANYGYTFGSGTRLTVV.

As DNA, the CDR3 is TGTGCCAGCAGCTTGGACACCTCCTACAATGAGCAGTTCTTC. Amino acid sequence: CASSLDTSYNEQFF. The rearrangement joins TRBV5-4 to TRBJ2-1; D gene uncertain. This CDR3 is built from 14 residues. Between the trimmed V and J ends, which lost 0 bases and 0 bases, there was a span of 4 bases. CDR1 and CDR2 from the germline V gene are SGHNT and YYREEE (reference sequence).

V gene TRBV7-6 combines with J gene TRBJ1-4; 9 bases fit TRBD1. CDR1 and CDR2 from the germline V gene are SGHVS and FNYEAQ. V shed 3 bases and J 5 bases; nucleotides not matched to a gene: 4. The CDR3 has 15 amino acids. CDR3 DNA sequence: TGTGCCAGCAGCTTCCCGGGACAGGGCAATGAAAAACTGTTTTTT. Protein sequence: CASSFPGQGNEKLFF. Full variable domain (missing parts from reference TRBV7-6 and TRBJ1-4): GAGVSQSPRYKVTKRGQDVALRCDPISGHVSLYWYRQALGQGPEFLTYFNYEAQQDKSGLPNDRFSAERPEGSISTLTIQRTEQRDSAMYRCASSFPGQGNEKLFFGSGTQLSVL.

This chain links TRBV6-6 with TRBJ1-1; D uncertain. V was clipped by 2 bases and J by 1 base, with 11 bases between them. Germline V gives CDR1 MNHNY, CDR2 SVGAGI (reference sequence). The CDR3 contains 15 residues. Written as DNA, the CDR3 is TGTGCCAGCAGTTACGCCGGCAGCCCGAACACTGAAGCTTTCTTT. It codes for CASSYAGSPNTEAFF.

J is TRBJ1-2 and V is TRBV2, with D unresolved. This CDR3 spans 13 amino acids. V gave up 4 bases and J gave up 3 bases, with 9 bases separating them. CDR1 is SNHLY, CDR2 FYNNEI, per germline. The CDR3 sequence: CASSAKGYYGYTF. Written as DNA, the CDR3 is TGTGCCAGCAGTGCAAAGGGATACTATGGCTACACCTTC.

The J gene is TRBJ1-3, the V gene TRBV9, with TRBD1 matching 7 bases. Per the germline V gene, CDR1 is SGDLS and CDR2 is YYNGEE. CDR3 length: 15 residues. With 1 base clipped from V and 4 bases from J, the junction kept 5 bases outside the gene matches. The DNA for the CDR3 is TGTGCCAGCAGCGTATCTGGGACAGCAGGAAACACCATATATTTT. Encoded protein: CASSVSGTAGNTIYF.

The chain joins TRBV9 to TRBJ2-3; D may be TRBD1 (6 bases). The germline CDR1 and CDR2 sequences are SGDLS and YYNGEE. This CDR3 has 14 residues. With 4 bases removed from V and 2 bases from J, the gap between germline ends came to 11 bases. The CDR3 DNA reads TGTGCCAGCAGCATCCGACAGGTCACAGATACGCAGTATTTT. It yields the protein CASSIRQVTDTQYF.

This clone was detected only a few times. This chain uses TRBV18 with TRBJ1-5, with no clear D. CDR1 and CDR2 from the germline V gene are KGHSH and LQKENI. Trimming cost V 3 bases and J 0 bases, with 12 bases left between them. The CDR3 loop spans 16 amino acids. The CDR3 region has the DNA TGTGCCAGCTCACCTTCAGGACCCTATAGCAATCAGCCCCAGCATTTT. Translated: CASSPSGPYSNQPQHF.

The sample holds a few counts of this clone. This chain's CDR3 is CASSSRQGGGYTF. Written as DNA, the CDR3 is TGTGCCAGCAGTTCACGACAGGGCGGTGGCTACACCTTC. The chain has TRBV28 and TRBJ1-2; 7 nucleotides agree with TRBD1. The CDR3 is 13 residues long. Germline V gene lookup returns CDR1 MDHEN and CDR2 SYDVKM. Trimming at V came to 4 bases and at J to 7 bases, leaving 6 bases not matched to a gene.

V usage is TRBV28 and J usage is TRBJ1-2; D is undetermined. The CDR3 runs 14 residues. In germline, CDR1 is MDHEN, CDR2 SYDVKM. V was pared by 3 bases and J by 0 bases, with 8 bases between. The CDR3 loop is CASSFNRANYGYTF. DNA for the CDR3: TGTGCCAGCAGTTTCAACAGAGCTAACTATGGCTACACCTTC.

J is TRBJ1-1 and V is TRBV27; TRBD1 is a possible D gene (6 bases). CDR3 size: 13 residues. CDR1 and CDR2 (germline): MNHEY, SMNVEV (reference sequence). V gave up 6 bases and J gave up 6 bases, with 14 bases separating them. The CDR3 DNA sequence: TGTGCCAGCAGCCCCTTCGGGGGGCCTGAAGCTTTCTTT. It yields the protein CASSPFGGPEAFF.

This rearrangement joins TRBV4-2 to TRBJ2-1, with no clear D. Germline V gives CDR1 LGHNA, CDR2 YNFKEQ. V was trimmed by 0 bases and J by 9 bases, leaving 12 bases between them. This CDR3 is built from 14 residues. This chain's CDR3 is CASSQDTIEPEQFF. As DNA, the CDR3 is TGTGCCAGCAGCCAAGATACGATAGAGCCTGAGCAGTTCTTC.

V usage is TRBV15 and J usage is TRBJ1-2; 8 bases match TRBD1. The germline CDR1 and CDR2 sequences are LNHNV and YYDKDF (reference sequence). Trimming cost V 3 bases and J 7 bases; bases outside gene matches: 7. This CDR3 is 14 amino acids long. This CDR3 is CATSSLTGVFGYTF. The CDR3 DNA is TGTGCCACCAGCAGTTTGACAGGGGTTTTTGGCTACACCTTC.

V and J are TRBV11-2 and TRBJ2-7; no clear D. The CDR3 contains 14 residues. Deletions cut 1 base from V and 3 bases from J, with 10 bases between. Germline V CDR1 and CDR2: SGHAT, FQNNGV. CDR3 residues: CASSLVSTSYEQYF. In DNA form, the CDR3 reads TGTGCCAGCAGCTTAGTTTCCACAAGCTACGAGCAGTACTTC.

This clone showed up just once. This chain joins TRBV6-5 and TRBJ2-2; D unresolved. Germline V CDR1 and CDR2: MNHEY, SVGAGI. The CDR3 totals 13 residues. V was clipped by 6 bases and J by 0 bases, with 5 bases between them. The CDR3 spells CASRRANTGELFF. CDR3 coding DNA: TGTGCCAGCAGACGCGCGAACACCGGGGAGCTGTTTTTT.

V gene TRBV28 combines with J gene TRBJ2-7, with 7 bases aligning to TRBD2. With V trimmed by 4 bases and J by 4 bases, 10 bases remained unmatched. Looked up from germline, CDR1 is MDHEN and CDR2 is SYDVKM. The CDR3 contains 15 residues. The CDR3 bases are TGTGCCAGCAGTTACCCTAGCGGAGGAGTTTACGAGCAGTACTTC. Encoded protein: CASSYPSGGVYEQYF.

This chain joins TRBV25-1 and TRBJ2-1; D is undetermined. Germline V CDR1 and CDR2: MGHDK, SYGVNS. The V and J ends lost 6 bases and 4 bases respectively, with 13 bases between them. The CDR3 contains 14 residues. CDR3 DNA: TGTGCCAGCAGCGCCGTGGGCTCATACAATGAGCAGTTCTTC. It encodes CASSAVGSYNEQFF.

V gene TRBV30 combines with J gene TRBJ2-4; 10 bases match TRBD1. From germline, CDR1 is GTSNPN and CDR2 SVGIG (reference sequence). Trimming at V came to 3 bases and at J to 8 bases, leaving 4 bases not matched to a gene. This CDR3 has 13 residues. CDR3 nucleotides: TGTGCCTGGAGCCCTGGACAGGGGGACATTCAGTACTTC. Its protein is CAWSPGQGDIQYF.

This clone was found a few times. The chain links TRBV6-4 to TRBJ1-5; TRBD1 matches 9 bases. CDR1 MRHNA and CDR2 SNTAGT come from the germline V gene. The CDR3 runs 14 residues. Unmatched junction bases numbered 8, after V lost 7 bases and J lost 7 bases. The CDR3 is CASNAGQGWQPQHF. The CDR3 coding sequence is TGTGCCAGCAATGCGGGACAGGGCTGGCAGCCCCAGCATTTT.

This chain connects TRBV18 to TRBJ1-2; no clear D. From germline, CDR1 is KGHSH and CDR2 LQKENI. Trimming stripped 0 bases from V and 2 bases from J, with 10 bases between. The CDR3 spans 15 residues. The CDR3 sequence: CASSPPATGNYGYTF. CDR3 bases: TGTGCCAGCTCACCACCGGCGACGGGAAACTATGGCTACACCTTC.

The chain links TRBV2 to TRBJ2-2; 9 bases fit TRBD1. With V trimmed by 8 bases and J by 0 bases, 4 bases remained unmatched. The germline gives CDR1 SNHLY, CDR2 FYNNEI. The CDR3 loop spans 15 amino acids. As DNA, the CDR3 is TGTGCCAGCGGCCGGGACAGGGCGAACACCGGGGAGCTGTTTTTT. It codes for CASGRDRANTGELFF.